These 22 T cell receptor beta chains originate from one sample sequenced in a study of PD-L1 blockade in urothelial cancer. Here immunoSEQ multiplex PCR was the method, and the copy in TCRdb shows in-frame clones only, minus some. The repertoire holds tens of thousands of clones, with roughly nine tenths as singletons. Material: PBMCs, obtained around atezolizumab (anti-PD-L1) treatment. All receptors come from a woman in her 70s with urothelial cancer.

The rearrangement links TRBV5-6 to TRBJ2-7; D is undetermined. Germline CDR1 SGHDT, CDR2 YYEEEE. CDR3 length equals 15 residues. V was clipped by 4 bases and J by 1 base, with 15 bases between them. The CDR3 DNA follows: TGTGCCAGCAGCGCGGTCTACCATGGGTCCTACGAGCAGTACTTC. It translates to CASSAVYHGSYEQYF.

This chain links TRBV7-3 with TRBJ2-1, with D maybe TRBD2 (6 bases). This CDR3 is 15 amino acids long. The V end lost 3 bases, the J end lost 8 bases, and 17 bases lay between the germline ends. CDR1 is SGHTA, CDR2 FQGTGA, per germline. DNA of the CDR3: TGTGCCAGCAGCTTCGCGGGAACCCAAGGCGATGAGCAGTTCTTC. Amino acid sequence: CASSFAGTQGDEQFF.

V and J are TRBV2 and TRBJ2-4, with 7 bases lining up with TRBD1. CDR1 and CDR2 from the germline V gene are SNHLY and FYNNEI. The CDR3 spans 12 residues. V gave up 8 bases and J gave up 6 bases; unmatched junction bases: 4. This CDR3 reads CASEGARNIQYF. The CDR3 bases are TGTGCCAGCGAGGGGGCGAGAAACATTCAGTACTTC.

This chain connects TRBV4-2 to TRBJ2-3; the match to TRBD2 covers 12 bases. Per germline, CDR1 LGHNA and CDR2 YNFKEQ. The CDR3 is made up of 18 amino acids. V dropped 0 bases and J dropped 2; count of bases not matched to a gene: 6. This chain's CDR3 is CASSQETASGGVTDTQYF. CDR3 in DNA: TGTGCCAGCAGCCAAGAAACGGCTAGCGGGGGGGTCACAGATACGCAGTATTTT.

V usage is TRBV19 and J usage is TRBJ2-7; 9 bases fit TRBD1. The CDR3 length is 15 residues. V was clipped by 3 bases and J by 5 bases; unmatched bases: 8. CDR1 and CDR2 (germline): LNHDA, SQIVND (reference sequence). DNA for the CDR3: TGTGCCAGTAGTATGGGACAGGGAGGCCCCCACGAGCAGTACTTC. Its translation: CASSMGQGGPHEQYF.

This clone was counted only a few times. The rearrangement joins TRBV5-6 to TRBJ1-1, with D tentatively TRBD1 (5 bases). Between the trimmed V and J ends, which lost 5 bases and 5 bases, there was a span of 16 bases. CDR3 length: 14 residues. From germline, CDR1 is SGHDT and CDR2 YYEEEE. The CDR3 region is CASRVPGEGTEAFF. CDR3 DNA sequence: TGTGCCAGCAGGGTACCGGGGGAGGGGACTGAAGCTTTCTTT.

J is TRBJ2-3 and V is TRBV5-6; the D is unclear. Germline CDR1 reads SGHDT; CDR2 reads YYEEEE. The ends were cut back, 4 bases at V and 0 bases at J, with 3 bases in the middle. CDR3 length: 12 residues. The CDR3 DNA is TGTGCCAGCAGCCCAAGCACAGATACGCAGTATTTT. This gives the protein CASSPSTDTQYF.

The rearrangement uses TRBV2 and TRBJ2-3; D remains ambiguous. The V end was cut by 4 bases, the J end by 4 bases, with 9 bases between. CDR1 SNHLY and CDR2 FYNNEI come from the germline V gene. This CDR3 region has 13 residues. For the CDR3, the DNA is TGTGCCAGCAGTGTCGCGAGTGCAGATACGCAGTATTTT. This sequence encodes CASSVASADTQYF.

The chain links TRBV19 to TRBJ1-4; D is perhaps TRBD1 (5 bases). Germline values: CDR1 LNHDA, CDR2 SQIVND (reference sequence). V was pared by 5 bases and J by 2 bases, with 15 bases between. The CDR3 runs 16 residues. CDR3 bases: TGTGCCAGTAGTCCAAGGGGTTCGGAGACTAATGAAAAACTGTTTTTT. This translates into CASSPRGSETNEKLFF.

This clone was counted only a few times. The chain carries TRBV9 and TRBJ1-1; no definite D call. The CDR3 has 13 residues. Deletions cut 3 bases from V and 4 bases from J, with 10 bases between. CDR1 is SGDLS and CDR2 is YYNGEE in the germline V gene. CDR3 coding DNA: TGTGCCAGCAGCGAGGGAAGCGGCACTGAAGCTTTCTTT. This encodes CASSEGSGTEAFF.

This clone was observed a few times. The chain uses TRBV7-6 and TRBJ2-3; 8 bases agree with TRBD2. V lost 3 bases and J lost 5; bases outside the gene matches: 10. CDR1 SGHVS and CDR2 FNYEAQ come from the germline V gene. This CDR3 region has 16 residues. The CDR3 loop is CASSLGVSSGLDTQYF. CDR3 sequence (DNA): TGTGCCAGCAGCTTGGGGGTTTCTAGCGGGCTAGATACGCAGTATTTT.

The chain's CDR3 is CASSWSSGNNEQYF. DNA for the CDR3: TGTGCCAGCAGTTGGAGTAGCGGGAACAACGAGCAGTACTTC. This chain joins TRBV27 and TRBJ2-7; TRBD2 matches at 8 bases. This CDR3 spans 14 amino acids. The junction had 7 bases not matched to a gene; V was cut back by 4 bases and J by 5 bases. The germline V gene encodes CDR1 MNHEY and CDR2 SMNVEV (reference sequence).

J is TRBJ1-4 and V is TRBV28; a weak D match, TRBD1 (6 bases). Per germline, CDR1 MDHEN and CDR2 SYDVKM. V shed 7 bases and J shed 10 bases, with 16 bases lying between them. The CDR3 has 13 residues. CDR3 amino acids: CASTNRVGGKLFF. CDR3 in DNA: TGTGCCAGCACCAACAGGGTTGGAGGAAAACTGTTTTTT.

This chain uses TRBV2 with TRBJ1-2; TRBD1 aligns across 8 bases. V trimming: 9 bases; J trimming: 3 bases; junction bases outside the gene matches: 6. This CDR3 contains 13 residues. Germline CDR1 and CDR2: SNHLY and FYNNEI. CDR3: CARAGGVDYGYTF. CDR3 DNA sequence: TGTGCCAGAGCAGGGGGCGTGGACTATGGCTACACCTTC.

This sequence joins TRBV7-3 and TRBJ2-1, with 7 bases fitting TRBD1. The CDR3 loop spans 14 amino acids. The junction had 5 bases not matched to a gene; V was cut back by 4 bases and J by 5 bases. Germline CDR1 SGHTA, CDR2 FQGTGA. The CDR3 bases are TGTGCCAGCAGCTCCTGGACAGGAAACAATGAGCAGTTCTTC. It codes for CASSSWTGNNEQFF. Drawing the rest from reference TRBV7-3 and TRBJ2-1, the complete variable domain is GAGVSQTPSNKVTEKGKYVELRCDPISGHTALYWYRQSLGQGPEFLIYFQGTGAADDSGLPNDRFFAVRPEGSVSTLKIQRTERGDSAVYLCASSSWTGNNEQFFGPGTRLTVL.

The chain joins TRBV28 to TRBJ1-2; 7 nucleotides align to TRBD1. After removal of 4 bases from V and 8 bases from J, the junction contained 4 bases not matched to a gene. This CDR3 has 12 amino acids. Germline assignment: CDR1 MDHEN and CDR2 SYDVKM. The CDR3 DNA is TGTGCCAGCAGTTGGGACAGACGGGGCTACACCTTC. Translation: CASSWDRRGYTF.

The V and J genes are TRBV4-2 and TRBJ2-2, with TRBD2 matching 9 bases. V was clipped by 0 bases and J by 4 bases; unmatched bases: 3. The germline CDR1 and CDR2 sequences are LGHNA and YNFKEQ. This CDR3 region has 16 residues. CDR3 sequence: CASSQEPSGVTGELFF. The CDR3 nucleotides read TGTGCCAGCAGCCAAGAGCCTAGCGGGGTCACCGGGGAGCTGTTTTTT.

The V call is TRBV6-5, the J call TRBJ2-2; TRBD1 matches 9 bases. This CDR3 spans 15 amino acids. J gave up 6 bases and V 3 bases, and 5 bases lay outside the gene matches. Per the germline V gene, CDR1 is MNHEY and CDR2 is SVGAGI. The CDR3 region is CASSYWRQGAGELFF. The CDR3 DNA reads TGTGCCAGCAGTTATTGGAGACAGGGGGCCGGGGAGCTGTTTTTT.

The chain employs TRBV4-2 and TRBJ1-4; D unresolved. Trimming pared 0 bases from V and 7 bases from J, leaving 12 bases between. This CDR3 is 15 amino acids long. From germline, CDR1 is LGHNA and CDR2 YNFKEQ. In DNA, the CDR3 is TGTGCCAGCAGCCAAGATGGAAAGCGCGCTGAAAAACTGTTTTTT. Amino acids: CASSQDGKRAEKLFF.

This sequence joins TRBV7-9 and TRBJ2-1, with TRBD1 identical over 7 bases. CDR3 length: 12 amino acids. Germline values: CDR1 SEHNR, CDR2 FQNEAQ (reference sequence). The V segment lost 0 bases and the J segment 15 bases; nucleotides outside the gene matches: 5. The CDR3 nucleotides read TGTGCCAGCAGCTTAGCGGACAGGAGCTCGTTCTTC. Translation gives CASSLADRSSFF.

V usage is TRBV2 and J usage is TRBJ2-7, with a weak D call TRBD1 (6 bases). Germline V CDR1 and CDR2: SNHLY, FYNNEI. This CDR3 is 13 amino acids long. Trimming removed 6 bases from V and 0 bases from J, with 9 bases in between. DNA for the CDR3: TGTGCCAGCAGCACGGGACACTCCTACGAGCAGTACTTC. Translation gives CASSTGHSYEQYF.

This chain links TRBV6-1 with TRBJ1-5; possible D gene TRBD1, 6 bases. This CDR3 has 14 amino acids. Trimming took 2 bases from V and 6 from J, leaving 11 bases between them. Germline lookup yields CDR1 MNHNS and CDR2 SASEGT. The CDR3 spells CASSERLGAQPQHF. The DNA of the CDR3 is TGTGCCAGCAGTGAACGGTTGGGGGCTCAGCCCCAGCATTTT.